A single sample gave rise to the 3 T cell receptor delta chains below, sequenced in a study of gamma-delta T cells after stem cell transplantation. TCRdb reanalyzed the RT-PCR reads using CATT. The sample holds about 1,400 delta-chain clones, approximately 7.5% seen once. The specimen sequenced was gamma-delta T cells. The receptors were gathered from a human donor. It is not recorded whose cells these are; they may come from a transplant donor.

This clone showed up just a few times. The rearrangement uses TRDV2 and TRDJ1; TRDD3 matches 9 bases. This CDR3 is 17 amino acids long. Unmatched junction bases numbered 12, after V lost 5 bases and J lost 0 bases. Germline V gene data show CDR1 as GEAIGNYY and CDR2 as EKD. The CDR3 sequence is CACGKLGIRGYTDKLIF. CDR3 nucleotide sequence: TGTGCCTGTGGCAAACTGGGGATACGAGGGTACACCGATAAACTCATCTTT.

In its sample, this clone is large. The V and J genes are TRDV2 and TRDJ1; D is perhaps TRDD3 (6 bases). CDR1 and CDR2 (germline): GEAIGNYY, EKD. This CDR3 region has 14 residues. V lost 3 bases, J lost 0 bases, and 10 bases lay in between. The CDR3 loop reads CACDSWGYTDKLIF. CDR3 DNA sequence: TGTGCCTGTGACTCCTGGGGATACACCGATAAACTCATCTTT.

This clone counts as medium-sized (0.01 to 0.1%). The CDR3 reads CACDTVNPTGGFRLYTDKLIF. DNA of the CDR3: TGTGCCTGTGACACGGTGAATCCCACTGGGGGATTCCGGCTTTACACCGATAAACTCATCTTT. The chain uses TRDV2 and TRDJ1; TRDD3 aligns across 10 bases. With 1 base clipped from V and 0 bases from J, the junction kept 19 bases outside the gene matches. The CDR3 sequence is 21 residues long. The V gene's germline CDR1 is GEAIGNYY and CDR2 EKD.